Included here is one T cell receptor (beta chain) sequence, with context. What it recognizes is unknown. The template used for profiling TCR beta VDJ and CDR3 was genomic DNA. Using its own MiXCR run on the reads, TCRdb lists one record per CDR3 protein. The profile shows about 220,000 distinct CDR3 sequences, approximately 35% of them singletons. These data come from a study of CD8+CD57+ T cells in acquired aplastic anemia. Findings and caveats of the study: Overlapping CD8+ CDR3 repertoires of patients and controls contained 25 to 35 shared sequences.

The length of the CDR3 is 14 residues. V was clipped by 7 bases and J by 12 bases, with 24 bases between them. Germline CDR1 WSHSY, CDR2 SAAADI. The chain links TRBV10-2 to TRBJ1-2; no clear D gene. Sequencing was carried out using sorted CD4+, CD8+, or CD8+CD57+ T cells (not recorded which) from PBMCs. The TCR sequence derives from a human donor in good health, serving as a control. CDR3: CASMRTSGSYGHTF. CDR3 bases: TGCGCCAGCATGAGGACTAGCGGGAGTTACGGCCACACCTTC.